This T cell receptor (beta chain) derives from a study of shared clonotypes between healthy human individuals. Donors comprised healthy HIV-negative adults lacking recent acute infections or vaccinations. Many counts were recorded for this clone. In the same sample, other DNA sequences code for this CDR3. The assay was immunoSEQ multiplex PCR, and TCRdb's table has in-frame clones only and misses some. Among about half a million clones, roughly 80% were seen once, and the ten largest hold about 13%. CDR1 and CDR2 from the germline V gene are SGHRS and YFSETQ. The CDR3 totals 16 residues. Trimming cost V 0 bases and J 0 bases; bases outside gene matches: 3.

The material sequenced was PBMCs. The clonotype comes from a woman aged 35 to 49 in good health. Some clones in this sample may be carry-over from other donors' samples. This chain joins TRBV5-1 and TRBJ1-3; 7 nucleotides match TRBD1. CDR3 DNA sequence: TGCGCCAGCAGCTTGGGGACAGGCTACTCTGGAAACACCATATATTTT. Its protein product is CASSLGTGYSGNTIYF.